This is a list of T cell receptor beta chains from one sample in a study of T-cell memory formation after mild COVID-19. TCRdb used MiXCR to reprocess the 5' RACE reads, holding one entry per CDR3 protein. Of hundreds of thousands of distinct CDR3 sequences in the sample, around 30% were seen once. Material: PBMCs or a T cell subset sorted from them (not recorded which). These receptors originate from an adult woman who had mild COVID-19 (a few samples of this study predate the infection). Cell type and time point are not known. The CDR3 runs from the conserved cysteine through the conserved F or W. A D gene is named only where the DNA matches it firmly. Expanded clones are given a class, and other clones once, few, many or no size at all.

v_call	d_call	j_call	clone_size	cdr3_nt	cdr3_aa
TRBV5-1	TRBD1	TRBJ2-3	.	TGCGCCAGCAGCCGGGGGGACAGGGGAAGCACAGATACGCAGTATTTT	CASSRGDRGSTDTQYF
TRBV11-2	.	TRBJ1-1	few	TGTGCCAGCAGCTTACGGGGCGCCTGGGATCCGGGACCTGAAGCTTTCTTT	CASSLRGAWDPGPEAFF
TRBV12-3/TRBV12-4	.	TRBJ2-2	.	TGTGCCAGCAGTTTGGAGGGGGGAAAGGCTGGGGAGCTGTTTTTT	CASSLEGGKAGELFF
TRBV9	.	TRBJ2-7	.	TGTGCCAGCAGCGTAGGACAGGCAGTCTACGAGCAGTACTTC	CASSVGQAVYEQYF
TRBV19	.	TRBJ1-3	few	TGTGCCAGTAGTATCGCGACAGACTCTGGAAACACCATATATTTT	CASSIATDSGNTIYF
TRBV12-5	.	TRBJ2-3	.	TGTGCTAGTGGCCTTGGGGCCGGGTTTGAGGATACGCAGTATTTT	CASGLGAGFEDTQYF
TRBV12-3/TRBV12-4	.	TRBJ1-1	few	TGTGCCACTACCGCGGCTGGGAGCCTGAGGAACACTGAAGCTTTCTTT	CATTAAGSLRNTEAFF
TRBV7-9	TRBD2	TRBJ2-3	few	TGTGCCAGCAGCACCTACGGGACTAGCGGGGGCACAGATACGCAGTATTTT	CASSTYGTSGGTDTQYF
TRBV20-1	TRBD2	TRBJ2-3	.	TGCAGTGCGGGAGGGAGCCCCACAGATACGCAGTATTTT	CSAGGSPTDTQYF
TRBV4-1	TRBD1	TRBJ1-1	.	TGCGCCAGCAGCCAAGACCGGACAGGGAGGGAAGCTTTCTTT	CASSQDRTGREAFF
TRBV5-6	.	TRBJ2-7	.	TGTGCCAGCAGCTTAAGGGGTCCGGGCGAGCAGTACTTC	CASSLRGPGEQYF
TRBV4-3	TRBD2	TRBJ2-1	few	TGCGCCAGCAGCCAAGATGTATCACTAGCGGGAGGACCCCCCTACAATGAGCAGTTCTTC	CASSQDVSLAGGPPYNEQFF
TRBV29-1	.	TRBJ2-3	.	TGCAGCGTTGACGATGGATTCAGCCCAGATACGCAGTATTTT	CSVDDGFSPDTQYF
TRBV9	TRBD2	TRBJ2-3	.	TGTGCCAGCAGCCCAAACTCTGGACTAGCGGGAGCAGATACGCAGTATTTT	CASSPNSGLAGADTQYF
TRBV4-1	TRBD1	TRBJ2-2	medium-sized	TGCGCCAGCACCCACGACAGGGGGCCCGGGGAGCTGTTTTTT	CASTHDRGPGELFF
TRBV4-1	.	TRBJ1-5	.	TGCGCCAGCAGCCAAGTTTATAGGGGAGTGATTCAGCCCCAGCATTTT	CASSQVYRGVIQPQHF
TRBV29-1	TRBD1	TRBJ2-1	few	TGCAGCAGTTACCGGGACAGAAACAATGAGCAGTTCTTC	CSSYRDRNNEQFF
TRBV29-1	TRBD1	TRBJ2-7	.	TGCAGCGTTGATGGGGGGACAGGGGAGTCCGAGCAGTACTTC	CSVDGGTGESEQYF
TRBV6-5	.	TRBJ1-6	few	TGTGCCAGCAGTTACTCCGGGGGGAATTCACCCCTCCACTTT	CASSYSGGNSPLHF
TRBV7-9	.	TRBJ1-2	.	TGTGCCAGCAGCTTAGTACTTTCGCGCTACACCTTC	CASSLVLSRYTF
TRBV9	TRBD2	TRBJ2-1	.	TGTGCCAGCAGCCCGAGCGGGGGGGCGGTCAATGAGCAGTTCTTC	CASSPSGGAVNEQFF
TRBV6-1	.	TRBJ1-2	few	TGTGCCAGCAGTGACGATCGGGGTCTCGGCTATGGCTACACCTTC	CASSDDRGLGYGYTF
TRBV14	TRBD2	TRBJ2-1	few	TGTGCCAGCAGCCAAGATATCACTAGCGGGAGGGTGGCCCCCAGCTCCTACAATGAGCAGTTCTTC	CASSQDITSGRVAPSSYNEQFF
TRBV12-3/TRBV12-4	.	TRBJ2-3	.	TGTGCCAGCAGTTATCGAGATACGCAGTATTTT	CASSYRDTQYF
TRBV6-9	.	TRBJ2-7	few	TGTGCCAGCAGTGAGCCGGGACCCCGGGTCCCCACCTACGAGCAGTACTTC	CASSEPGPRVPTYEQYF
TRBV5-1	TRBD2	TRBJ2-5	.	TGCGCCAGCAACCCGGGACTAGCGGAAGAGACCCAGTACTTC	CASNPGLAEETQYF
TRBV5-1	.	TRBJ2-2	many	TGCGCCAGCAGCTTGGAAGTTATCGGGGAGCTGTTTTTT	CASSLEVIGELFF
TRBV12-5	.	TRBJ2-3	few	TGTGCTAGTGGTTTAGTTCCTAGCACAGATACGCAGTATTTT	CASGLVPSTDTQYF
TRBV9	TRBD2	TRBJ2-7	few	TGTGCCAGCAGCGCTGATAGCGGGGCGTCCTACGAGCAGTACTTC	CASSADSGASYEQYF
TRBV2	.	TRBJ2-2	.	TGTGCCAGCAGTGGCCTTCAGGGGCCCGGGGAGCTGTTTTTT	CASSGLQGPGELFF
TRBV7-6	.	TRBJ1-3	.	TGTGCCAGCAGCATCCAAGGGTTTGGAAACACCATATATTTT	CASSIQGFGNTIYF
TRBV7-2	TRBD1	TRBJ2-4	.	TGTGCCAGCAGCTCCCCCGGGACAGGAGATCTGGACATTCAGTACTTC	CASSSPGTGDLDIQYF
TRBV19	TRBD1	TRBJ1-2	.	TGTGCCAGTAGTGAGGACAGGGGCCGTCGCACCTTC	CASSEDRGRRTF
TRBV20-1	TRBD2	TRBJ2-5	few	TGCAGTGCTAGACTAGCGGGCCAAGAGACCCAGTACTTC	CSARLAGQETQYF
TRBV7-2	TRBD2	TRBJ2-3	.	TGTGCCAGCAGCTTAGAGTCTGGGGAGGAACTAGCGGGAGGGGTCACAGATACGCAGTATTTT	CASSLESGEELAGGVTDTQYF
TRBV5-1	.	TRBJ2-7	few	TGCGCCAGCAGTAAGGGCAGTTTCTACGAGCAGTACTTC	CASSKGSFYEQYF
TRBV27	.	TRBJ2-7	.	TGTGCCAGCAGTTTACTCGCCTCCGCCTTTGAGGGCGAGCAGTACTTC	CASSLLASAFEGEQYF
TRBV7-2	.	TRBJ2-1	few	TGTGCCAGCAGCTCCGACAGATTAGCTAGTTCCCACAATGAGCAGTTCTTC	CASSSDRLASSHNEQFF